The entry below describes one TCR beta chain. Its antigen is still unknown. Per-nucleotide qualities are absent, and no much larger clonotype sits a single base away. The immunoSEQ multiplex PCR assay was used to generate TCR libraries, with TCR-beta and/or TCR-alpha/delta assays applied to each sample. Amplified TCR libraries were sequenced on the Illumina high-throughput platform. The authors processed their data as follows. Clustering and dimensionality reduction were performed using pairwise TCRdist distances among GMM-specific receptors from ex vivo sorted or in vitro expanded T cells. Each clinical repertoire was assigned a mean NN-distance score, defined as the average TCRdist to the nearest 10% of tetramer-positive reference sequences. To compute GEM TCR motif frequency, the fraction of unique TCRs matching known GEM sequences by V/J usage and CDR3 length was calculated. Linear discriminant analysis with leave-one-out cross-validation, implemented in scikit-learn, was used to classify active tuberculosis. The table was pulled from immuneACCESS by TCRdb, which kept in-frame rearrangements only. Such tables lose some clones; where checked, under half of the loss comes from unresolved V genes, and the rest has no known cause. Clone size and the V and J calls come from that table; the DNA yielded D and trimming. Within this sample are some 30,000 clones, with around 88% of them counted one time only. 4% to 6.5% of the sample rests with the top ten.

The CDR3 runs 11 residues from the cysteine to the phenylalanine. Just the 33-base CDR3 DNA is kept, in frame starting at base 1. The junction carries 7 bases between V and J, which are trimmed by 6 bases and 5 bases respectively. Sequences MNHEY (CDR1) and SMNVEV (CDR2) are obtained from the germline V gene (reference sequence). The data are from a study of T cells in tuberculosis (dated by TCRdb to the late 2010s). At the level of the whole study: In the study, CD1B tetramers and high-throughput TCR immunosequencing were combined to characterize T cells specific for the mycobacterial lipid antigen glucose monomycolate (GMM). IGRA-negative adolescents, IGRA-positive adolescents with latent tuberculosis and adults with active tuberculosis, more than 9 per group, were compared in a South African clinical cohort. PBMC from active tuberculosis patients were archived either before standard anti-tuberculosis treatment began or within 7 days of its start. Overall study outcomes, separate from this receptor: Smaller mean NN-distances to GMM-specific TCRs were observed in active tuberculosis TCR-alpha repertoires than in IGRA-negative controls, suggesting clonal expansion of GMM-specific TCRs. The smaller NN-distances in active tuberculosis patients were driven in part by shorter CDR3-alpha lengths, while the difference seen for TCR-beta was not statistically significant. Which clinical samples got chosen depended on the availability of cryopreserved specimens, and the active tuberculosis cases were adults, whereas the controls were adolescents. An accuracy of under 90% (AUROC more than 0.8) was reached by a classifier using the diverse GMM-specific repertoire, compared with 70% to 75% accuracy when GEM motif frequencies were used.

The time point label, read with the paper, signifies: new active TB diagnosis, blood taken before or within 7 days of starting treatment. The active tuberculosis patients were newly diagnosed, HIV-seronegative South African adults aged 18 years or older. Confirmation of active tuberculosis was based on positive sputum smear microscopy and/or a positive M. tuberculosis culture. Immunosequencing was performed on unsorted cryopreserved PBMC, with 90,000 to 100,000 T cells per clinical donor covered on average. This chain joins TRBV27 to TRBJ1-1; the D segment cannot be called with confidence. This TCR derives from an adult with tuberculosis. Sequenced here: PBMCs, sampled at tuberculosis diagnosis. The nucleotide sequence reads as follows: TGTGCCAGCAGCGGGGAAACTGAAGCTTTCTTT. Translated, this gives CASSGETEAFF.